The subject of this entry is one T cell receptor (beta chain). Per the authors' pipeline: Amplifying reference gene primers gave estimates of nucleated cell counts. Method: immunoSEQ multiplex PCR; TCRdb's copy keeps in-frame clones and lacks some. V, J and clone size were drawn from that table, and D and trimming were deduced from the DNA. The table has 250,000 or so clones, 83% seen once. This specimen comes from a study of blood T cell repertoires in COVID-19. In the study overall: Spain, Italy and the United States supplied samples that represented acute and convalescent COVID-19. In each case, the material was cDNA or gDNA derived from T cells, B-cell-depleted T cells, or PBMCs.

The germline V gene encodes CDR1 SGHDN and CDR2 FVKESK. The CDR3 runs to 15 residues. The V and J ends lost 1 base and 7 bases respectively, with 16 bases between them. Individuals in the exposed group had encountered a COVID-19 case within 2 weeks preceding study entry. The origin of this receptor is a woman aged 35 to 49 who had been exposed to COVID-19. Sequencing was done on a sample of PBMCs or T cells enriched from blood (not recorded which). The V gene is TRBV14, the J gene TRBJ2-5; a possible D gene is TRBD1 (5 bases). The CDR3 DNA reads TGTGCCAGCAGCCAAGTCGCCAGGGCCCCGGGGACCCAGTACTTC. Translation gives CASSQVARAPGTQYF.